The 10 T cell receptor beta chains below all came from one sample that was sequenced in a study of shared clonotypes between healthy human individuals. Naive CD8 populations comprised CD45RO-negative cells positively selected for CCR7, excluding terminally differentiated effector memory CD45RA+ cells. Clones were read by immunoSEQ multiplex PCR, and TCRdb kept only the in-frame ones, dropping some. The sample lists a few million clones; 93% were seen once. Specimen: naive CD8+ T cells from PBMCs. The receptor set was obtained from a man younger than 35 in good health. Some clones in this sample may be carry-over from other donors' samples.

This chain joins TRBV7-8 and TRBJ2-7, with D unresolved. CDR1 SGHVS and CDR2 FQNEAQ come from the germline V gene. V lost 5 bases and J 6 bases, leaving 14 bases between the germline ends. This CDR3 has 13 amino acids. The DNA of the CDR3 is TGTGCCAGCAGCCCACTAATGAAAGGCGAGCAGTACTTC. Amino acids: CASSPLMKGEQYF.

Only a few counts were recorded for this clone. The chain couples TRBV19 to TRBJ1-1; D uncertain. V gave up 6 bases and J gave up 3 bases, with 14 bases separating them. CDR1 and CDR2 (germline): LNHDA, SQIVND (reference sequence). The CDR3 is 14 residues long. CDR3 sequence reads: CASRSLPGDTEAFF. For the CDR3, the DNA is TGTGCCAGTAGATCCCTTCCCGGGGACACTGAAGCTTTCTTT.

The chain has TRBV27 and TRBJ2-7, with D perhaps matching TRBD1 (6 bases). The CDR3 runs 16 residues. CDR1 MNHEY and CDR2 SMNVEV come from the germline V gene (reference sequence). Trimming took off 0 bases at V and 2 bases at J, with 14 bases between the two ends. The CDR3 reads CASSLSMGAPTYEQYF. The CDR3 nucleotides are TGTGCCAGCAGTTTATCGATGGGGGCCCCAACCTACGAGCAGTACTTC.

The chain has TRBV4-1 and TRBJ2-7, with 11 bases aligning to TRBD2. This CDR3 has 15 residues. CDR1 and CDR2 (germline): MGHRA, YSYEKL. After removal of 2 bases from V and 7 bases from J, the junction contained 7 bases not matched to a gene. CDR3 sequence (DNA): TGCGCCAGCAGCCAAATAGCGGGAGGGCCTTCGGAGCAGTACTTC. It specifies CASSQIAGGPSEQYF.

V gene TRBV28 combines with J gene TRBJ2-1, with D unclear. The CDR3 is 14 residues long. The germline V gene encodes CDR1 MDHEN and CDR2 SYDVKM. V was trimmed by 3 bases and J by 7 bases, leaving 13 bases between them. In DNA form, the CDR3 reads TGTGCCAGCAGTTTTTCACTTCTGGAGAATGAGCAGTTCTTC. Its protein is CASSFSLLENEQFF.

This clone has a single count. The chain has TRBV4-1 and TRBJ2-1; TRBD1 might be the D (5 bases). The CDR3 has 13 residues. V shed 3 bases and J shed 9 bases, with 12 bases lying between them. Germline V gene sequence: CDR1 MGHRA, CDR2 YSYEKL. As DNA, the CDR3 is TGCGCCAGCAGCCACGAAGGCAGGGTTGAGCAGTTCTTC. Residues: CASSHEGRVEQFF.

The DNA of the CDR3 is TGTGCCAGCAGTTCCCACCGACTAGCGGGAGACAATGAGCAGTTCTTC. Protein: CASSSHRLAGDNEQFF. The chain uses TRBV27 and TRBJ2-1; 12 bases fit TRBD2. CDR3 length: 16 amino acids. J was trimmed by 5 bases and V by 4 bases; bases with no gene match: 6. CDR1 and CDR2 from the germline V gene are MNHEY and SMNVEV (reference sequence).

The rearrangement uses TRBV6-5 and TRBJ1-3, with 7 bases fitting TRBD1. CDR1 is MNHEY, CDR2 SVGAGI, per germline. CDR3 length: 13 residues. With V trimmed by 6 bases and J by 3 bases, 2 bases remained unmatched. CDR3 protein: CASSDRVGNTIYF. The CDR3, as DNA: TGTGCCAGCAGCGACAGGGTTGGAAACACCATATATTTT.

The chain uses TRBV27 and TRBJ2-1, with D possibly matching TRBD2 (5 bases). The V gene's germline CDR1 is MNHEY and CDR2 SMNVEV (reference sequence). The V end was cut by 2 bases, the J end by 1 base, with 9 bases between. This CDR3 contains 15 residues. For the CDR3, the DNA is TGTGCCAGCAGTTTAACAGCGGCTTCCTACAATGAGCAGTTCTTC. Its protein is CASSLTAASYNEQFF.

The V gene is TRBV9, the J gene TRBJ2-1, with 9 nucleotides matching TRBD2. Germline CDR1 is SGDLS and CDR2 is YYNGEE. Trimming took 0 bases from V and 8 from J; bases not matched to a gene: 6. There are 15 residues in the CDR3. The CDR3 nucleotides are TGTGCCAGCAGCGTAGCCATCGCGGGAGGGTATGAGCAGTTCTTC. Protein product: CASSVAIAGGYEQFF.